Listed here are 18 T cell receptor beta chains from one sample, sequenced in a study of shared clonotypes between healthy human individuals. Generated by immunoSEQ multiplex PCR, the TCRdb table keeps only in-frame clones and is missing some. The repertoire consists of more than 1.2 million clones, with 97% to 99% occurring once and the leading ten covering approximately 0.38%. Sequencing was performed on naive CD4+ T cells sorted from blood. Subset meaning: CD45RA+ positively selected. These receptors came from a man aged 25-45 years in good health.

On this clone itself: Since no conserved phenylalanine or tryptophan closes the CDR3, a read error is the likely cause. The DNA is left out, because the CDR3 cannot be placed on it with certainty; the CDR3 is given as TCRdb lists it. This chain connects TRBV20-1 to TRBJ1-1. The CDR3 comprises 11 residues, both ends counted. The germline CDR1 and CDR2 sequences are DFQATT and SNEGSKA (reference sequence). The CDR3 region is CSAIAEQNRVI.

The genes are TRBV28 and TRBJ2-5; no definite D call. CDR1 is MDHEN and CDR2 is SYDVKM in the germline V gene. V was clipped by 7 bases and J by 5 bases, with 17 bases between them. The CDR3 runs 14 residues. The CDR3 reads CASTSYGFSETQYF. The CDR3 coding sequence is TGTGCCAGCACTTCTTACGGGTTTTCGGAGACCCAGTACTTC. The full variable domain, rest sourced from reference TRBV28 and TRBJ2-5, is DVKVTQSSRYLVKRTGEKVFLECVQDMDHENMFWYRQDPGLGLRLIYFSYDVKMKEKGDIPEGYSVSREKKERFSLILESASTNQTSMYLCASTSYGFSETQYFGPGTRLLVL.

With regard to this clone: Additional DNA sequences in this sample encode the identical CDR3. V usage is TRBV18 and J usage is TRBJ2-2; possible D gene TRBD1, 6 bases. The V gene's germline CDR1 is KGHSH and CDR2 LQKENI. This CDR3 is 16 amino acids long. The V end lost 6 bases, the J end lost 0 bases, and 14 bases lay between the germline ends. CDR3 sequence (DNA): TGTGCCAGCTCCCCTCTCACAGGGACGAACACCGGGGAGCTGTTTTTT. The encoded protein is CASSPLTGTNTGELFF.

The V call is TRBV4-1, the J call TRBJ2-1; the D is unclear. The CDR3 is 13 residues long. The V end was cut by 2 bases, the J end by 5 bases, with 7 bases between. CDR1 is MGHRA and CDR2 is YSYEKL in the germline V gene. The CDR3, as DNA: TGCGCCAGCAGCCAAATGGCCGACAATGAGCAGTTCTTC. Protein product: CASSQMADNEQFF.

The rearrangement joins TRBV6-5 to TRBJ2-7, with 7 positions matching TRBD1. Germline loops: CDR1 MNHEY, CDR2 SVGAGI. Germline trimming cut 6 bases from V and 3 bases from J; bases unmatched to any gene: 8. The CDR3 length is 14 residues. The CDR3 loop reads CASSAGTVYYEQYF. In DNA form, the CDR3 reads TGTGCCAGCAGCGCCGGGACAGTTTACTACGAGCAGTACTTC.

The V and J genes are TRBV2 and TRBJ1-1; D perhaps matches TRBD1 (5 bases). The CDR3 is 11 residues long. Deletions cut 8 bases from V and 4 bases from J, with 8 bases between. Per germline, CDR1 SNHLY and CDR2 FYNNEI. This CDR3 reads CASVQGTEAFF. The CDR3 DNA reads as TGTGCCAGCGTGCAGGGCACTGAAGCTTTCTTT.

This chain connects TRBV5-6 to TRBJ1-5, with a possible D match to TRBD1 (6 bases). Germline lookup yields CDR1 SGHDT and CDR2 YYEEEE. This CDR3 contains 16 residues. V lost 0 bases and J 5 bases, leaving 15 bases between the germline ends. The CDR3 sequence is CASSLADLGGHQPQHF. CDR3 DNA sequence: TGTGCCAGCAGCTTGGCAGATTTGGGGGGCCATCAGCCCCAGCATTTT.

The rearrangement joins TRBV30 to TRBJ2-2; tentative D call: TRBD2 (5 bases). CDR1 is GTSNPN, CDR2 SVGIG, per germline (reference sequence). V lost 4 bases and J 6 bases, leaving 15 bases between the germline ends. The CDR3 is 14 amino acids. CDR3 amino acids: CAWTWIPRAGELFF. The CDR3 coding sequence is TGTGCCTGGACCTGGATCCCGAGGGCCGGGGAGCTGTTTTTT. Full variable domain (rest looked up from reference TRBV30 and TRBJ2-2): SQTIHQWPATLVQPVGSPLSLECTVEGTSNPNLYWYRQAAGRGLQLLFYSVGIGQISSEVPQNLSASRPQDRQFILSSKKLLLSDSGFYLCAWTWIPRAGELFFGEGSRLTVL.

This sequence joins TRBV27 and TRBJ1-1; D remains unclear. The CDR3 length is 13 residues. The V and J ends lost 1 base and 1 base respectively, with 4 bases between them. The germline V gene encodes CDR1 MNHEY and CDR2 SMNVEV (reference sequence). In nucleotides, the CDR3 is TGTGCCAGCAGTTTATTCACGAACACTGAAGCTTTCTTT. Residues: CASSLFTNTEAFF.

The CDR3 coding sequence is TGTGCCAGCAGCTTTGAGTACAGAAGAAATGAGCAGTTCTTC. Its protein product is CASSFEYRRNEQFF. The chain has TRBV5-5 and TRBJ2-1; D is ambiguous. This CDR3 spans 14 amino acids. Germline values: CDR1 SGHKS, CDR2 YYEKEE (reference sequence). V lost 2 bases and J lost 7, with 13 bases in between.

The CDR3 protein is CASSYRRGAGAYNEQFF. CDR3 in DNA: TGTGCCAGCAGTTACCGCCGGGGGGCAGGGGCTTACAATGAGCAGTTCTTC. The rearrangement joins TRBV7-2 to TRBJ2-1; possibly TRBD2 for D (7 bases). The CDR3 runs 17 residues. Germline assignment: CDR1 SGHTA and CDR2 FQGNSA. The ends were cut back, 6 bases at V and 4 bases at J, with 22 bases in the middle. Variable domain in full (rest from reference TRBV7-2 and TRBJ2-1): GAGVSQSPSNKVTEKGKDVELRCDPISGHTALYWYRQSLGQGLEFLIYFQGNSAPDKSGLPSDRFSAERTGGSVSTLTIQRTQQEDSAVYLCASSYRRGAGAYNEQFFGPGTRLTVL.

This chain connects TRBV5-4 to TRBJ1-1, with D possibly matching TRBD1 (5 bases). Germline CDR1 is SGHNT and CDR2 is YYREEE (reference sequence). The CDR3 runs to 15 residues. The germline V and J ends were trimmed by 4 bases and 3 bases, with 16 bases remaining between them. The CDR3 loop reads CASSPVGVRYTEAFF. The CDR3 region has the DNA TGTGCCAGCAGCCCGGTGGGGGTACGCTACACTGAAGCTTTCTTT.

The CDR3 spells CASKRTGGDSATDTQYF. The CDR3 DNA reads TGTGCCAGTAAGAGGACAGGGGGAGATTCGGCCACAGATACGCAGTATTTT. This chain links TRBV19 with TRBJ2-3; 10 bases map to TRBD1. J gave up 2 bases and V 7 bases, and 12 bases lay outside the gene matches. The CDR3 length is 17 residues. Germline lookup yields CDR1 LNHDA and CDR2 SQIVND (reference sequence).

The rearrangement uses TRBV6-5 and TRBJ1-2; D ambiguous. Germline CDR1 MNHEY, CDR2 SVGAGI. Trimming removed 7 bases from V and 2 bases from J, with 11 bases in between. The CDR3 has 13 amino acids. DNA for the CDR3: TGTGCCAGCACCCCCCGCCCCAACTATGGCTACACCTTC. It specifies CASTPRPNYGYTF.

The chain carries TRBV5-6 and TRBJ2-3; tentatively, D is TRBD1 (5 bases). The V gene lost 4 bases and the J gene lost 3 bases, with 18 bases spanning the gap. Germline values: CDR1 SGHDT, CDR2 YYEEEE. The CDR3 sequence is 16 residues long. As DNA, the CDR3 is TGTGCCAGCAGCCAAAGACAGCGAATGATAACAGATACGCAGTATTTT. It specifies CASSQRQRMITDTQYF.

The chain recombines TRBV29-1 with TRBJ1-1; D perhaps matches TRBD1 (5 bases). CDR3 length: 12 amino acids. The germline V and J ends were trimmed by 4 bases and 5 bases, with 11 bases remaining between them. CDR1 SQVTM and CDR2 ANQGSEA come from the germline V gene. The CDR3 bases are TGCAGCGTTGTCCCCAGGGTGACTGAAGCTTTCTTT. Its protein is CSVVPRVTEAFF.

J is TRBJ2-1 and V is TRBV6-6; perhaps TRBD1 as D (5 bases). The CDR3 contains 14 residues. Germline CDR1 and CDR2: MNHNY and SVGAGI (reference sequence). The V and J ends lost 6 bases and 1 base respectively, with 10 bases between them. The CDR3, as DNA: TGTGCCAGCAGAGGGGTGTATTCCTACAATGAGCAGTTCTTC. Protein sequence: CASRGVYSYNEQFF.

This rearrangement joins TRBV4-3 to TRBJ2-6; D ambiguous. V shed 0 bases and J shed 1 base, with 4 bases lying between them. CDR1 is LGHNA and CDR2 is YSLEER in the germline V gene. The CDR3 covers 15 residues. The CDR3 protein is CASSQEGSGANVLTF. In DNA form, the CDR3 reads TGCGCCAGCAGCCAAGAGGGGTCTGGGGCCAACGTCCTGACTTTC.